These T cell receptor beta chains were read from a single sample in a study of blood T cell repertoires in COVID-19. Clones were sequenced by immunoSEQ multiplex PCR, and TCRdb holds only the in-frame ones, with some missing. The profile shows about 380,000 clones, 85% of them singletons. Material: peripheral blood. Every receptor here comes from a woman between 18 and 30 years old with acute or convalescent COVID-19. CDR3s include the opening cysteine and the closing phenylalanine or tryptophan.

15 | TRBV5-8 | CASSSRDAGYQPQHF
14 | TRBV18 | CASKSGGAYNEQFF
13 | TRBV6-5 | CASSYGGTGELFF
14 | TRBV5-4 | CASSPDRGLYGYTF
17 | TRBV15 | CATSRGGSGLVNEKLFF
14 | TRBV6-5 | CASSYGQGDTEAFF
17 | TRBV4-2 | CASSQSVAGTRLMEQFF
13 | TRBV27 | CASAGANQETQYF
16 | TRBV7-9 | CASSLTDRVIYNEQFF
13 | TRBV6-5 | CASRWGGDTEAFF
15 | TRBV10-3 | CAISHRDRGVYGYTF
15 | TRBV11-2 | CASSRGAAGPYSIYF
16 | TRBV12-5 | CASGLVRDRFHNEQFF
13 | TRBV6-5 | CASSPGQGPQPYF
15 | TRBV2 | CASSEVQGGTYEQYF
14 | TRBV11-3 | CASRDREYGNTIYF
13 | TRBV5-6 | CASSSSGNTEAFF
12 | TRBV6-5 | CASSYSRGEQYF
14 | TRBV28 | CASSPNRGPTEAFF
16 | TRBV4-1 | CASSQHRGNSNQPQHF
15 | TRBV6-1 | CASSEWFQVGSPLHF
14 | TRBV2 | CASSLLSGRDTQYF
13 | TRBV6-2/TRBV6-3 | CASSENSNYGYTF
16 | TRBV3-1/TRBV3-2 | CASSEAGTAAETEAFF
13 | TRBV28 | CASSLPRDTEAFF
11 | TRBV15 | CATSSLYEQYF
15 | TRBV5-4 | CASSPPGQGVGGYTF
12 | TRBV5-1 | CASSLDNGGYTF
14 | TRBV7-9 | CASRGGPSTDTQYF
15 | TRBV30 | CAWRKAGGSGNTIYF
13 | TRBV30 | CAWGQGNTDTQYF
15 | TRBV7-8 | CASSLRRFGTHGYTF
17 | TRBV12-5 | CASGLVRGAEPIGELFF
17 | TRBV3-1/TRBV3-2 | CASSTRGGGSVYNEQFF
16 | TRBV7-9 | CASSFTGSSPNSPLHF
17 | TRBV5-6 | CASSLAGGQGSYNEQFF
13 | TRBV28 | CASRTQGAGELFF
17 | TRBV7-3 | CASSLSPMGSGNTEAFF
17 | TRBV9 | CASSATAEAPTDNEQFF